The clone carrying this T cell receptor (beta chain) was counted a single time. These data are taken from a study of technical replicates of blood from a handful of donors. CDR3 size: 15 residues. TCRdb's table, derived via immunoSEQ multiplex PCR, lists solely in-frame clones and lacks some. The sample has tens of thousands of clones; around 94% are singletons. The clonotype comes from a human donor in good health. The chain couples TRBV21-1 to TRBJ1-2; the tabulated D call, TRBD1, remains unverified against the DNA. TRBV21-1 is recorded as a pseudogene. The specimen sequenced was T cells isolated from PBMCs. The CDR3 spells CASSKGQRFNYGYTF. Written as DNA, the CDR3 is TGTGCCAGCAGCAAGGGACAGCGATTTAACTATGGCTACACCTTC.